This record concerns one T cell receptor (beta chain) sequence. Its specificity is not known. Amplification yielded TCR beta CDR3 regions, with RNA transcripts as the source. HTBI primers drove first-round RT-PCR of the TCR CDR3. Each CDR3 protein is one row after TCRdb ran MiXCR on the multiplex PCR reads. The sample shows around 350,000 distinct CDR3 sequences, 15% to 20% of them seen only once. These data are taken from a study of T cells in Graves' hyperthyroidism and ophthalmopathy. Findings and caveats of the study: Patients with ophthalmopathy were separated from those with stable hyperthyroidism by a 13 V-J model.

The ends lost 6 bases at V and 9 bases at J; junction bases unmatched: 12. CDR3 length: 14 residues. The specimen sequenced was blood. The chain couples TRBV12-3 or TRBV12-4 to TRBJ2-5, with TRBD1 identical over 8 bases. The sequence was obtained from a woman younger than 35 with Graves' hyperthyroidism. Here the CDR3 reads CASRRQGRGVPQYF. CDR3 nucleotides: TGTGCCAGCAGGCGACAGGGGCGTGGGGTTCCCCAGTACTTC.